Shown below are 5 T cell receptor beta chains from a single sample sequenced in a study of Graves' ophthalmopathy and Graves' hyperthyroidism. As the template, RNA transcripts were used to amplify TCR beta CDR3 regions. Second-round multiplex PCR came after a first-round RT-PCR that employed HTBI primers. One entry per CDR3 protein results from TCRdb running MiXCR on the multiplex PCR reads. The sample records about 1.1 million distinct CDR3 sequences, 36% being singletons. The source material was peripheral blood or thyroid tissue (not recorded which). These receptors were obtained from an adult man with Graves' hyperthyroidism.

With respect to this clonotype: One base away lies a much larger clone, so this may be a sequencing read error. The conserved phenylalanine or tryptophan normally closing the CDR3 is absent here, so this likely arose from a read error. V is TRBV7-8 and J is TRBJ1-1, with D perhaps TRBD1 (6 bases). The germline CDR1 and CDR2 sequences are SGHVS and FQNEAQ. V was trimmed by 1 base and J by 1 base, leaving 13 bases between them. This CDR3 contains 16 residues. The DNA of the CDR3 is TGTGCCAGCAGCTTAGACAGGGAGAAGGGGAACACTGAAGCTTTCTGT. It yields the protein CASSLDREKGNTEAFC.

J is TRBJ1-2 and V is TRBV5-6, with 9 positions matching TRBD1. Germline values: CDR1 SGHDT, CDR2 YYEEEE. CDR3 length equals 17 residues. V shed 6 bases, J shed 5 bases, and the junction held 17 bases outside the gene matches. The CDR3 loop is CASTPGQGYSLRYGYTF. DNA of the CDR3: TGTGCCAGCACCCCGGGACAGGGATACTCGCTACGGTATGGCTACACCTTC.

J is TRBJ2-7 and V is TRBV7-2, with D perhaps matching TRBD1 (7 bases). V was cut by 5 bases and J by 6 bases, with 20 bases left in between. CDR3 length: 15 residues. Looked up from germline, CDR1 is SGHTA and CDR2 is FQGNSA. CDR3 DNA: TGTGCCAGCAGCCAAGGAGGGGTACAGGGGACCGAGCAGTACTTC. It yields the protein CASSQGGVQGTEQYF.

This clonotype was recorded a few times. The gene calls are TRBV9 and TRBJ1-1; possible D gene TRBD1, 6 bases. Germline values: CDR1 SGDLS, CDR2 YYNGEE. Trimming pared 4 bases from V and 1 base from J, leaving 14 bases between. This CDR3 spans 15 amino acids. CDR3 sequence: CASSTGGGRNTEAFF. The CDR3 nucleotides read TGTGCCAGCAGCACAGGCGGGGGCCGGAACACTGAAGCTTTCTTT.

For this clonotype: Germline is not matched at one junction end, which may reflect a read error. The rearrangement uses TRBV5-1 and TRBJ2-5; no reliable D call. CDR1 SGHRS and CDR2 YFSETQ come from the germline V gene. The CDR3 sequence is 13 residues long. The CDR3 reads CASSFAPTETRYF. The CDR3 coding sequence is TGCGCCAGCAGCTTCGCCCCAACGGAGACCCGGTACTTC.